What follows are 11 T cell receptor beta chains derived from one specimen sequenced in a study of Graves' ophthalmopathy and Graves' hyperthyroidism listed by TCRdb under 2018. Sequencing instrument: Illumina HiSeq 2000. For repertoire sequencing, the TCR beta CDR3 regions were amplified from RNA transcripts. The first round of RT-PCR was done with HTBI primers and the Qiagen OneStep RT-PCR kit, and was followed by a second round of multiplex PCR, then size selection and purification. The public reads were reprocessed in TCRdb via fastp at Q25 and MiXCR, keeping in-frame beta chains. Rows with one shared CDR3 protein collapse into an entry with the most common genes and DNA. The sample profile shows about 1.1 million distinct CDR3 sequences; less than 45% of them were found once. The ten largest clones take up more than 9.5% of the sample. Sequenced sample: peripheral blood or thyroid tissue (not recorded which). The receptors derive from an adult man with Graves' hyperthyroidism.

The V gene is TRBV7-3, the J gene TRBJ2-2; tentative D call: TRBD1 (5 bases). Trimming shortened V by 6 bases and J by 5 bases, and 13 bases separated the two germline ends. This CDR3 has 14 amino acids. Germline V gene lookup returns CDR1 SGHTA and CDR2 FQGTGA. In DNA form, the CDR3 reads TGTGCCAGCAGACCGGGCCAGGGAACCGGGGAGCTGTTTTTT. Residues: CASRPGQGTGELFF.

This clonotype was seen a handful of times. This chain uses TRBV7-2 with TRBJ2-5; D is ambiguous. V lost 5 bases, J lost 8 bases, and 3 bases lay in between. The V gene's germline CDR1 is SGHTA and CDR2 FQGNSA. There are 9 residues in the CDR3. CDR3 loop: CASSATQYF. The CDR3 nucleotides are TGTGCCAGCAGCGCTACCCAGTACTTC. The entire variable domain, with the rest obtained from reference TRBV7-2 and TRBJ2-5, is as follows: GAGVSQSPSNKVTEKGKDVELRCDPISGHTALYWYRQSLGQGLEFLIYFQGNSAPDKSGLPSDRFSAERTGGSVSTLTIQRTQQEDSAVYLCASSATQYFGPGTRLLVL.

The chain combines TRBV24-1 with TRBJ2-2, with 7 bases fitting TRBD1. After removal of 3 bases from V and 5 bases from J, the junction contained 2 bases not matched to a gene. The CDR3 has 14 amino acids. The germline V gene has CDR1 KGHDR and CDR2 SFDVKD. CDR3 bases: TGTGCCACCAGTGATGGGACAGAGACCGGGGAGCTGTTTTTT. Translation gives CATSDGTETGELFF.

This clonotype was counted between two and nine times. This chain joins TRBV5-1 and TRBJ1-4; D perhaps matches TRBD1 (6 bases). In germline, CDR1 is SGHRS, CDR2 YFSETQ. The CDR3 loop spans 15 amino acids. Trimming removed 0 bases from V and 7 bases from J, with 13 bases in between. The CDR3 is CASSLGTVGSEKLFF. The CDR3 nucleotides read TGCGCCAGCAGCTTGGGGACAGTAGGTAGTGAAAAACTGTTTTTT. The full variable domain, in which reference TRBV5-1 and TRBJ1-4 provide the parts outside the CDR3, is KAGVTQTPRYLIKTRGQQVTLSCSPISGHRSVSWYQQTPGQGLQFLFEYFSETQRNKGNFPGRFSGRQFSNSRSEMNVSTLELGDSALYLCASSLGTVGSEKLFFGSGTQLSVL.

This clonotype occurred a few times. This chain links TRBV6-5 with TRBJ2-2; weak D call: TRBD2 (7 bases). This CDR3 region has 17 residues. Trimming removed 6 bases at V and 0 bases at J, with 17 bases between. Germline V gives CDR1 MNHEY, CDR2 SVGAGI. CDR3 sequence reads: CASRRTMRGPNTGELFF. CDR3 bases: TGTGCCAGCAGACGTACGATGCGGGGGCCGAACACCGGGGAGCTGTTTTTT.

Points on this clonotype: This is likely a read error, given that the CDR3 carries no conserved phenylalanine or tryptophan at its end. No DNA is shown, since the ends of the CDR3 on it are uncertain; the CDR3 is the one TCRdb lists. This rearrangement joins TRBV5-1 to TRBJ2-6. Germline CDR1 and CDR2: SGHRS and YFSETQ. The CDR3 is 8 residues long, counting both termini. CDR3: CASSSPPL.

The chain carries TRBV7-2 and TRBJ2-5; TRBD1 is a possible D gene (8 bases). The CDR3 is made up of 16 amino acids. V lost 6 bases and J lost 1, with 18 bases in between. CDR1 and CDR2 (germline): SGHTA, FQGNSA. CDR3 sequence: CASRTHTGGVQETQYF. CDR3 DNA sequence: TGTGCCAGCAGAACTCATACAGGGGGGGTCCAAGAGACCCAGTACTTC.

V and J are TRBV6-5 and TRBJ2-2; unclear D gene. The CDR3 contains 11 residues. Germline assignment: CDR1 MNHEY and CDR2 SVGAGI. Trimming left V 7 bases short and J 7 bases short, with 7 bases between. CDR3 bases: TGTGCCAGCAAAGGCGACGGGGAGCTGTTTTTT. Amino acid sequence: CASKGDGELFF.

The chain has TRBV12-3 or TRBV12-4 and TRBJ2-7; possible D gene TRBD1, 6 bases. V lost 4 bases, J lost 5 bases, and 15 bases lay in between. The CDR3 spans 14 residues. CDR3 DNA: TGTGCCAGCAGTTCTGAAACAGGGTCCCACGAGCAGTACTTC. As protein: CASSSETGSHEQYF.

The CDR3 nucleotides are TGTGCCAGCAGCCGGGAGACCGCCCTTCGGCAGTACTTC. Translation: CASSRETALRQYF. The rearrangement links TRBV14 to TRBJ2-7, with a possible D match to TRBD2 (5 bases). CDR1 is SGHDN, CDR2 FVKESK, per germline. V was cut by 4 bases and J by 9 bases, with 16 bases left in between. This CDR3 has 13 amino acids.

Many counts were recorded for this clonotype. The chain combines TRBV20-1 with TRBJ1-5; TRBD1 matches at 7 bases. The V gene's germline CDR1 is DFQATT and CDR2 SNEGSKA (reference sequence). J lost 4 bases, V lost 5 bases, and 2 bases had no gene match. The length of the CDR3 is 12 residues. The CDR3 bases are TGCAGTGCTGTACAGGGGAATCAGCCCCAGCATTTT. Translated: CSAVQGNQPQHF.